The rows below give T cell receptor beta chains drawn from one sample of a study of cytomegalovirus exposure and HLA in healthy donors. Clones were read by immunoSEQ multiplex PCR, and TCRdb kept only the in-frame ones, dropping some. The data contain 200,000 or so clones, 70% to 85% of them singletons. The sample comprised PBMCs. These receptors all stem from a woman between 25 and 40 years old in good health and CMV-seropositive. The CDR3 runs from the conserved cysteine through the conserved F or W. Each record gives: CDR3 protein, CDR3 DNA, J gene, D gene, V gene, clone size. D genes are given only for firm matches. Expanded clones get a size class; other rows say once, few or many, or leave the size out.

CDR3 protein: CASSYRGNNQPQHF; CDR3 DNA: TGTGCCAGCAGTTACAGGGGAAACAATCAGCCCCAGCATTTT; J gene: TRBJ1-5; D gene: .; V gene: TRBV6-6; clone size: .
CDR3 protein: CASTLQQGGEQYF; CDR3 DNA: TGTGCCAGCACCCTACAGCAGGGTGGGGAGCAGTACTTC; J gene: TRBJ2-7; D gene: .; V gene: TRBV28; clone size: .
CDR3 protein: CASRNADRTYEQYF; CDR3 DNA: TGTGCCAGCAGAAACGCGGACAGGACCTACGAGCAGTACTTC; J gene: TRBJ2-7; D gene: TRBD1; V gene: TRBV28; clone size: .
CDR3 protein: CASTEHTETANYGYTF; CDR3 DNA: TGTGCCAGCACGGAACACACGGAGACAGCGAACTATGGCTACACCTTC; J gene: TRBJ1-2; D gene: .; V gene: TRBV28; clone size: once
CDR3 protein: CASRTAGAHEQYF; CDR3 DNA: TGTGCCAGCAGGACCGCTGGGGCCCACGAGCAGTACTTC; J gene: TRBJ2-7; D gene: .; V gene: TRBV28; clone size: once
CDR3 protein: CASWDRDNEQFF; CDR3 DNA: TGTGCCAGCTGGGACAGAGACAATGAGCAGTTCTTC; J gene: TRBJ2-1; D gene: TRBD1; V gene: TRBV2; clone size: .
CDR3 protein: CASRLSPSQPQHF; CDR3 DNA: TGTGCCAGCAGACTCTCTCCGAGTCAGCCCCAGCATTTT; J gene: TRBJ1-5; D gene: .; V gene: TRBV27; clone size: .
CDR3 protein: CASSQAGISIYEQYF; CDR3 DNA: TGTGCCAGCAGTCAGGCGGGGATTTCTATCTACGAGCAGTACTTC; J gene: TRBJ2-7; D gene: .; V gene: TRBV28; clone size: .
CDR3 protein: CASSLESSSSYNEQFF; CDR3 DNA: TGCGCCAGCAGCTTGGAATCTTCTAGCTCCTACAATGAGCAGTTCTTC; J gene: TRBJ2-1; D gene: .; V gene: TRBV5-1; clone size: .
CDR3 protein: CASSIHGTSGRRTDTQYF; CDR3 DNA: TGTGCCAGTAGTATACACGGGACTAGCGGGAGGAGGACAGATACGCAGTATTTT; J gene: TRBJ2-3; D gene: TRBD2; V gene: TRBV19; clone size: .
CDR3 protein: CASSSGPNTEAFF; CDR3 DNA: TGTGCCAGCAGTTCAGGGCCGAACACTGAAGCTTTCTTT; J gene: TRBJ1-1; D gene: .; V gene: TRBV7-3; clone size: .
CDR3 protein: CASSSGDLYGYTF; CDR3 DNA: TGCGCCAGCAGCTCGGGGGACCTCTATGGCTACACCTTC; J gene: TRBJ1-2; D gene: .; V gene: TRBV5-1; clone size: .
CDR3 protein: CAWSLAGDTEAFF; CDR3 DNA: TGTGCCTGGAGCCTAGCGGGGGACACTGAAGCTTTCTTT; J gene: TRBJ1-1; D gene: .; V gene: TRBV30; clone size: once
CDR3 protein: CASSGSGRGNEQFF; CDR3 DNA: TGTGCCAGTAGTGGGAGCGGGAGGGGGAATGAGCAGTTCTTC; J gene: TRBJ2-1; D gene: TRBD2; V gene: TRBV19; clone size: .
CDR3 protein: CASSLEAGTSEYEQYF; CDR3 DNA: TGTGCCAGCAGCTTAGAGGCTGGGACTAGCGAATACGAGCAGTACTTC; J gene: TRBJ2-7; D gene: TRBD2; V gene: TRBV7-6; clone size: few
CDR3 protein: CAWSVTLYNEQFF; CDR3 DNA: TGTGCCTGGAGTGTTACATTATACAATGAGCAGTTCTTC; J gene: TRBJ2-1; D gene: .; V gene: TRBV30; clone size: .
CDR3 protein: CASSDTNQPQHF; CDR3 DNA: TGTGCCAGCAGCGACACCAATCAGCCCCAGCATTTT; J gene: TRBJ1-5; D gene: .; V gene: TRBV27; clone size: .
CDR3 protein: CASQPGLVGPGELFF; CDR3 DNA: TGTGCCAGCCAACCGGGACTAGTTGGGCCCGGGGAGCTGTTTTTT; J gene: TRBJ2-2; D gene: TRBD2; V gene: TRBV9; clone size: .
CDR3 protein: CASRSQGYTEAFF; CDR3 DNA: TGCGCCAGCAGATCCCAGGGATACACTGAAGCTTTCTTT; J gene: TRBJ1-1; D gene: .; V gene: TRBV5-1; clone size: .
CDR3 protein: CASSLSDYQPQHF; CDR3 DNA: TGTGCCAGCAGTTTATCGGACTATCAGCCCCAGCATTTT; J gene: TRBJ1-5; D gene: .; V gene: TRBV27; clone size: once